This is a list of T cell receptor beta chains from one sample in a study of T-cell memory formation after mild COVID-19. TCRdb passed the 5' RACE reads through MiXCR, listing each CDR3 protein once. The sample has about 620,000 distinct CDR3 sequences, roughly 18% seen once. Material for sequencing was PBMCs or a T cell subset sorted from them (not recorded which). The receptors come from an adult woman who had mild COVID-19 (a few samples of this study predate the infection). Cell type and time point are not known. Each CDR3 is given with its conserved first and last residue. The order of the fields is CDR3 protein, CDR3 DNA, V gene, D gene, clone size, J gene. A D gene is named only where the DNA matches it firmly. Size tells how often a clone was seen (once, few, many) or the class of an expanded clone, and some rows leave it out.

CDR3: CASSWAVGDNSYQETQYF
DNA: TGTGCCAGCAGCTGGGCAGTCGGCGACAACTCGTACCAAGAGACCCAGTACTTC
V: TRBV7-9
D: -
size: -
J: TRBJ2-5

CDR3: CAWSSRESSYNEQFF
DNA: TGTGCCTGGAGTAGTCGGGAGAGCTCCTACAATGAGCAGTTCTTC
V: TRBV30
D: -
size: few
J: TRBJ2-1

CDR3: CASSLADEQYF
DNA: TGCGCCAGCAGCTTGGCGGACGAGCAGTACTTC
V: TRBV5-1
D: -
size: many
J: TRBJ2-7

CDR3: CASSPRDYSYEQYF
DNA: TGTGCCAGCAGCCCTCGGGACTACTCCTACGAGCAGTACTTC
V: TRBV7-9
D: TRBD2
size: many
J: TRBJ2-7

CDR3: CASSLAQGGYGYTF
DNA: TGTGCCAGCAGCTTGGCTCAGGGGGGCTATGGCTACACCTTC
V: TRBV5-4
D: TRBD1
size: -
J: TRBJ1-2

CDR3: CASSPRYETSGGIYEQFF
DNA: TGTGCCAGCAGCCCCCGGTACGAGACTAGCGGGGGGATCTATGAGCAGTTCTTC
V: TRBV3-1
D: TRBD2
size: -
J: TRBJ2-1

CDR3: CATSRAGLAGNYEQYF
DNA: TGTGCCACCAGCAGAGCCGGACTAGCGGGTAACTACGAGCAGTACTTC
V: TRBV15
D: TRBD2
size: -
J: TRBJ2-7

CDR3: CASSLESSSPLHF
DNA: TGTGCCAGCAGCTTAGAATCTTCTTCACCCCTCCACTTT
V: TRBV7-9
D: -
size: -
J: TRBJ1-6

CDR3: CASTQGASGAYEQYF
DNA: TGTGCCAGCACCCAGGGGGCTAGCGGGGCCTACGAGCAGTACTTC
V: TRBV12-3/TRBV12-4
D: -
size: few
J: TRBJ2-7

CDR3: CASSLQGTTYGYTF
DNA: TGTGCCAGCAGCCTTCAGGGGACCACCTATGGCTACACCTTC
V: TRBV5-6
D: -
size: few
J: TRBJ1-2